The 13 T cell receptor beta chains below all came from one sample that was sequenced in a study of T cells after yellow fever vaccination. MiXCR, applied by TCRdb to the 5' RACE reads, yields one record per CDR3 protein. The repertoire holds 500,000 to 650,000 distinct CDR3 sequences, approximately 13% seen once, with under 15% in the top ten. Sequencing was performed on PBMCs, taken on the day of the yellow fever booster vaccination. The receptors here all came from a man aged 30-40 years who received the YFV17D yellow fever vaccine.

CDR3 loop: CASAGVATYNEQFF. As DNA, the CDR3 is TGTGCCAGCGCCGGGGTAGCGACCTACAATGAGCAGTTCTTC. The V call is TRBV6-2 or TRBV6-3, the J call TRBJ2-1, with D perhaps TRBD2 (5 bases). This CDR3 has 14 amino acids. CDR1 MNHEY and CDR2 SVGEGT come from the germline V gene. V was pared by 8 bases and J by 2 bases, with 13 bases between.

V and J are TRBV6-1 and TRBJ2-2, with 9 bases that match TRBD1. This CDR3 has 14 amino acids. V dropped 7 bases and J dropped 5; count of bases not matched to a gene: 5. CDR1 is MNHNS, CDR2 SASEGT, per germline. The CDR3 sequence is CASTPQGATGELFF. In nucleotides, the CDR3 is TGTGCCAGCACCCCACAGGGGGCTACCGGGGAGCTGTTTTTT.

In the case of this clonotype: At one boundary the junction diverges from the germline segment, which might be a read error. The V gene is TRBV5-1, the J gene TRBJ2-2, with D possibly being TRBD1 or TRBD2 (5 bases each). This CDR3 is 13 amino acids long. The germline gives CDR1 SGHRS, CDR2 YFSETQ. This CDR3 is CVSSRDETWELFF. CDR3 coding DNA: TGCGTCAGCAGCCGGGACGAGACCTGGGAGCTGTTTTTT.

This clonotype was detected many times. The J gene is TRBJ2-7, the V gene TRBV20-1; D is perhaps TRBD1 or TRBD2 (5 bases each). The CDR3 sequence is 14 residues long. The ends were cut back, 1 base at V and 0 bases at J, with 10 bases in the middle. The germline gives CDR1 DFQATT, CDR2 SNEGSKA (reference sequence). The CDR3 loop reads CSARVVGDSYEQYF. Here the CDR3 DNA reads TGCAGTGCTAGAGTAGTGGGGGACTCCTACGAGCAGTACTTC.

This clonotype was seen at least ten times. The chain recombines TRBV7-8 with TRBJ2-1; no definite D call. V was pared by 3 bases and J by 6 bases, with 15 bases between. This CDR3 has 15 amino acids. The germline V gene has CDR1 SGHVS and CDR2 FQNEAQ. CDR3 sequence reads: CASSFWATAANEQFF. The CDR3 coding sequence is TGTGCCAGCAGCTTTTGGGCAACCGCAGCCAATGAGCAGTTCTTC.

This clonotype was seen a few times. The chain recombines TRBV7-8 with TRBJ2-5; TRBD1 aligns across 7 bases. After removal of 6 bases from V and 5 bases from J, the junction contained 12 bases not matched to a gene. CDR1 is SGHVS, CDR2 FQNEAQ, per germline. This CDR3 comprises 15 residues. The CDR3 coding sequence is TGTGCCAGCAGGAACAAGGGGGCGAGTTGGGAGACCCAGTACTTC. It yields the protein CASRNKGASWETQYF. Full variable domain (remainder filled in from reference TRBV7-8 and TRBJ2-5): GAGVSQSPRYKVAKRGQDVALRCDPISGHVSLFWYQQALGQGPEFLTYFQNEAQLDKSGLPSDRFFAERPEGSVSTLKIQRTQQEDSAVYLCASRNKGASWETQYFGPGTRLLVL.

This clonotype was seen at least ten times. The chain couples TRBV6-2 or TRBV6-3 to TRBJ2-6; D is ambiguous. The V gene lost 0 bases and the J gene lost 0 bases, with 3 bases spanning the gap. CDR3 length equals 15 residues. In germline, CDR1 is MNHEY, CDR2 SVGEGT. CDR3 sequence: CASSYSSSGANVLTF. DNA for the CDR3: TGTGCCAGCAGTTACTCCAGCTCTGGGGCCAACGTCCTGACTTTC.

V is TRBV4-3 and J is TRBJ2-3; D not certain. Per the germline V gene, CDR1 is LGHNA and CDR2 is YSLEER. The V gene lost 4 bases and the J gene lost 4 bases, with 9 bases spanning the gap. The CDR3 sequence is 13 residues long. The CDR3 reads CASSRERPDTQYF. CDR3 sequence (DNA): TGCGCCAGCAGCCGAGAAAGGCCAGATACGCAGTATTTT.

The V call is TRBV20-1, the J call TRBJ2-7; 11 nucleotides align to TRBD2. The CDR3 has 14 amino acids. J was trimmed by 5 bases and V by 4 bases; bases with no gene match: 7. Germline V gene sequence: CDR1 DFQATT, CDR2 SNEGSKA (reference sequence). CDR3 in amino acids: CSATGLAGLDEQYF. DNA of the CDR3: TGCAGTGCTACCGGACTAGCGGGTCTCGACGAGCAGTACTTC.

The sample holds a few counts of this clonotype. This chain links TRBV7-2 with TRBJ2-1; 7 bases fit TRBD1. Per the germline V gene, CDR1 is SGHTA and CDR2 is FQGNSA. The CDR3 extends over 14 amino acids. Germline trimming cut 3 bases from V and 6 bases from J; bases unmatched to any gene: 5. In DNA form, the CDR3 reads TGTGCCAGCAGCTTGACAGGGATACGCAATGAGCAGTTCTTC. Encoded protein: CASSLTGIRNEQFF.

This clonotype appeared a few times. The chain recombines TRBV20-1 with TRBJ1-1, with a weak D call TRBD1 (5 bases). The CDR3 sequence is 13 residues long. CDR1 and CDR2 from the germline V gene are DFQATT and SNEGSKA (reference sequence). V lost 6 bases to trimming and J lost 1 base, with 12 bases between them. CDR3 nucleotides: TGCAGTGCCGCGAGCAGGGCGAACACTGAAGCTTTCTTT. Its translation: CSAASRANTEAFF.

The sample holds a few counts of this clonotype. The chain joins TRBV5-6 to TRBJ1-1; perhaps TRBD1 as D (6 bases). The CDR3 has 14 residues. From germline, CDR1 is SGHDT and CDR2 YYEEEE. With 2 bases removed from V and 6 bases from J, the gap between germline ends came to 14 bases. The CDR3 loop is CASSFRGGRAEAFF. The CDR3 region has the DNA TGTGCCAGCAGCTTCCGAGGGGGGAGGGCTGAAGCTTTCTTT.

This clonotype was seen only a few times. This rearrangement joins TRBV20-1 to TRBJ1-3; D unresolved. Germline V gene data show CDR1 as DFQATT and CDR2 as SNEGSKA (reference sequence). This CDR3 is 14 amino acids long. Trimming shortened V by 5 bases and J by 3 bases, and 14 bases separated the two germline ends. The DNA of the CDR3 is TGCAGTGCTTATGCCACAAGCCTTGGAAACACCATATATTTT. The encoded protein is CSAYATSLGNTIYF.